The next 21 T cell receptor beta chains were all read from a single sample in a study of blood T cell repertoires in COVID-19. Profiled with immunoSEQ multiplex PCR; TCRdb holds only in-frame clones, not every one. The sample includes approximately 280,000 clones, about four fifths of them seen just once. Input material: peripheral blood. The receptors derive from a human donor with COVID-19, enrolled during active disease. The donor label of this sample is uncertain.

DNA for the CDR3: TGCGCCAGCAGCCCAAGCCTTGAGACGGGATTTGGGAATCAGCCCCAGCATTTT. It is translated as CASSPSLETGFGNQPQHF. V gene TRBV4-1 combines with J gene TRBJ1-5; D remains ambiguous. CDR1 and CDR2 (germline): MGHRA, YSYEKL. V was shortened by 4 bases and J by 4 bases, with 23 bases between the two germline ends. This CDR3 is 18 amino acids long.

This clone has only a few counts. This chain uses TRBV7-3 with TRBJ1-6; D is possibly TRBD1 (5 bases). The CDR3 is 15 amino acids. V was trimmed by 2 bases and J by 5 bases, leaving 10 bases between them. Germline V gives CDR1 SGHTA, CDR2 FQGTGA. The CDR3 DNA reads TGTGCCAGCAGCTTAGAAGCAGGGAATAATTCACCCCTCCACTTT. Translated, it gives CASSLEAGNNSPLHF.

The gene calls are TRBV19 and TRBJ2-1; 13 bases are a match to TRBD2. V was pared by 5 bases and J by 2 bases, with 3 bases of the junction left unmatched. The CDR3 length is 16 residues. Looked up from germline, CDR1 is LNHDA and CDR2 is SQIVND (reference sequence). The CDR3 protein is CASSFGLAGAYNEQFF. For the CDR3, the DNA is TGTGCCAGTAGTTTCGGACTAGCGGGGGCCTACAATGAGCAGTTCTTC.

The chain combines TRBV5-1 with TRBJ1-2, with D perhaps TRBD1 (6 bases). Germline-derived CDR1 and CDR2 are SGHRS and YFSETQ. CDR3 length equals 16 residues. The V gene lost 3 bases and the J gene lost 7 bases, with 22 bases spanning the gap. CDR3 sequence (DNA): TGCGCCAGCAGCTCGCGGGACACGGGGGGTCCTGGTGGCTACACCTTC. Its protein is CASSSRDTGGPGGYTF.

The chain recombines TRBV3-1 (or the pseudogene TRBV3-2) with TRBJ1-2, with D unclear. V was clipped by 7 bases and J by 0 bases, with 12 bases between them. Per the germline V gene, CDR1 is LGHDT and CDR2 is YNNKEL (reference sequence). The CDR3 sequence is 14 residues long. The CDR3 loop reads CASTLRTANYGYTF. CDR3 coding DNA: TGTGCCAGCACCCTCAGGACTGCTAACTATGGCTACACCTTC.

The chain has TRBV6-1 and TRBJ2-5; 12 bases are a match to TRBD1. J gave up 5 bases and V 1 base, and 5 bases lay outside the gene matches. Germline V gives CDR1 MNHNS, CDR2 SASEGT. The CDR3 is made up of 16 amino acids. The CDR3 coding sequence is TGTGCCAGCAGTGAAGTTGGGACAGGGGGCAGGGAGACCCAGTACTTC. The encoded protein is CASSEVGTGGRETQYF.

The DNA of the CDR3 is TGTGCCAGCAGCCCACTAGCGGGAGGGCCAGGGTACGAGCAGTACTTC. Its protein is CASSPLAGGPGYEQYF. This chain connects TRBV11-2 to TRBJ2-7; 13 bases map to TRBD2. The V gene's germline CDR1 is SGHAT and CDR2 FQNNGV. J lost 4 bases, V lost 5 bases, and 8 bases had no gene match. This CDR3 is 16 amino acids long. Using reference TRBV11-2 and TRBJ2-7 for the parts outside the CDR3, the full variable domain is EAGVAQSPRYKIIEKRQSVAFWCNPISGHATLYWYQQILGQGPKLLIQFQNNGVVDDSQLPKDRFSAERLKGVDSTLKIQPAKLEDSAVYLCASSPLAGGPGYEQYFGPGTRLTVT.

V usage is TRBV6-5 and J usage is TRBJ2-7, with a possible D match to TRBD1 (5 bases). Trimming stripped 4 bases from V and 3 bases from J, with 19 bases between. The CDR3 length is 16 residues. Per germline, CDR1 MNHEY and CDR2 SVGAGI. CDR3 DNA: TGTGCCAGCAGTTTTACCTTCCAGGGCGCGAACTACGAGCAGTACTTC. Residues: CASSFTFQGANYEQYF.

DNA for the CDR3: TGTGCCAGCAGCTTGGAGCTAGCGGGAGAGACCCAGTACTTC. This gives the protein CASSLELAGETQYF. The chain combines TRBV5-6 with TRBJ2-5, with TRBD2 matching 8 bases. The junction had 2 bases not matched to a gene; V was cut back by 0 bases and J by 4 bases. The CDR3 covers 14 residues. Germline V gene data show CDR1 as SGHDT and CDR2 as YYEEEE.

This sequence joins TRBV24-1 and TRBJ2-3, with no clear D. Germline assignment: CDR1 KGHDR and CDR2 SFDVKD. The CDR3 extends over 14 amino acids. Between the trimmed V and J ends, which lost 3 bases and 4 bases, there was a span of 10 bases. The CDR3 DNA sequence: TGTGCCACCAGTGATATCTCTACGGCAGATACGCAGTATTTT. It codes for CATSDISTADTQYF.

The chain combines TRBV5-1 with TRBJ1-1; 8 bases line up with TRBD1. This CDR3 region has 14 residues. CDR1 and CDR2 (germline): SGHRS, YFSETQ. After removal of 4 bases from V and 4 bases from J, the junction contained 6 bases not matched to a gene. CDR3 protein: CASSTGQVGTEAFF. In DNA form, the CDR3 reads TGCGCCAGCAGCACGGGACAGGTGGGCACTGAAGCTTTCTTT.

This rearrangement joins TRBV28 to TRBJ1-3; D is possibly TRBD1 (5 bases). V lost 3 bases to trimming and J lost 4 bases, with 10 bases between them. From germline, CDR1 is MDHEN and CDR2 SYDVKM. The CDR3 runs to 14 residues. The DNA for the CDR3 is TGTGCCAGCAGTTTTATACAGGCCGGAAACACCATATATTTT. It yields the protein CASSFIQAGNTIYF.

This chain joins TRBV29-1 and TRBJ1-4; a possible D gene is TRBD1 (5 bases). Trimming removed 3 bases from V and 8 bases from J, with 16 bases in between. The germline V gene has CDR1 SQVTM and CDR2 ANQGSEA. This CDR3 is built from 14 residues. The CDR3 region has the DNA TGCAGCGTTGATCCGGATGGGGGGGACGAAAAACTGTTTTTT. It yields the protein CSVDPDGGDEKLFF.

This clone was seen only a few times. The gene calls are TRBV4-2 and TRBJ2-1, with 10 bases that match TRBD2. This CDR3 contains 17 residues. V was pared by 3 bases and J by 2 bases, with 7 bases of the junction left unmatched. Germline loops: CDR1 LGHNA, CDR2 YNFKEQ. The CDR3 DNA follows: TGTGCCAGCAGCCAGGTCTCTAGCGGGAGCCCCTACAATGAGCAGTTCTTC. Translation: CASSQVSSGSPYNEQFF.

The rearrangement joins TRBV7-3 to TRBJ2-1; 9 nucleotides line up with TRBD2. The CDR3 is 16 amino acids. Germline lookup yields CDR1 SGHTA and CDR2 FQGTGA. V was pared by 4 bases and J by 4 bases, with 8 bases of the junction left unmatched. The chain's CDR3 is CASSSPTSGPYNEQFF. CDR3 coding DNA: TGTGCCAGCAGCTCCCCGACTAGCGGTCCATACAATGAGCAGTTCTTC.

The chain has TRBV5-4 and TRBJ2-7; 7 nucleotides match TRBD2. This CDR3 region has 15 residues. Germline values: CDR1 SGHNT, CDR2 YYREEE (reference sequence). The ends lost 4 bases at V and 2 bases at J; junction bases unmatched: 9. CDR3 in amino acids: CASSDRDYPPYEQYF. The CDR3, as DNA: TGTGCCAGCAGCGACCGGGACTACCCTCCCTACGAGCAGTACTTC.

The chain links TRBV9 to TRBJ2-2, with 7 bases lining up with TRBD2. CDR3 size: 16 residues. V shed 1 base and J 4 bases; nucleotides not matched to a gene: 7. Germline CDR1 reads SGDLS; CDR2 reads YYNGEE. The CDR3 here is CASSVSSSGLTGELFF. DNA of the CDR3: TGTGCCAGCAGCGTATCGTCTAGCGGACTCACCGGGGAGCTGTTTTTT. The full variable domain, rest sourced from reference TRBV9 and TRBJ2-2, is DSGVTQTPKHLITATGQRVTLRCSPRSGDLSVYWYQQSLDQGLQFLIQYYNGEERAKGNILERFSAQQFPDLHSELNLSSLELGDSALYFCASSVSSSGLTGELFFGEGSRLTVL.

The gene calls are TRBV7-9 and TRBJ2-2, with 8 bases that match TRBD1. The germline V gene has CDR1 SEHNR and CDR2 FQNEAQ (reference sequence). The CDR3 sequence is 15 residues long. V trimming: 4 bases; J trimming: 1 base; junction bases outside the gene matches: 2. The CDR3 bases are TGTGCCAGCAGCTCCGACAGGGGGAACACCGGGGAGCTGTTTTTT. Translated, it gives CASSSDRGNTGELFF.

V usage is TRBV5-5 and J usage is TRBJ2-1; perhaps TRBD2 as D (5 bases). The germline CDR1 and CDR2 sequences are SGHKS and YYEKEE (reference sequence). CDR3 length equals 16 residues. The ends were cut back, 0 bases at V and 7 bases at J, with 17 bases in the middle. CDR3 protein: CASSLELAGWKNEQFF. The CDR3 nucleotides read TGTGCCAGCAGCTTGGAGCTAGCCGGGTGGAAGAATGAGCAGTTCTTC.

This chain links TRBV2 with TRBJ2-1; maybe TRBD2 (5 bases). V gave up 6 bases and J gave up 4 bases, with 13 bases separating them. The germline gives CDR1 SNHLY, CDR2 FYNNEI. The CDR3 is 14 amino acids. In DNA, the CDR3 is TGTGCCAGCAGCCCAATTGGACTGTACAATGAGCAGTTCTTC. It specifies CASSPIGLYNEQFF.

This clone was seen only a few times. The gene calls are TRBV30 and TRBJ1-2; D call uncertain. V dropped 0 bases and J dropped 4 bases, with 15 bases sitting between them. CDR3 length equals 15 residues. CDR1 is GTSNPN, CDR2 SVGIG, per germline (reference sequence). CDR3 bases: TGTGCCTGGAGTGTACGTGGCGGAACCCTCTATGGCTACACCTTC. Protein sequence: CAWSVRGGTLYGYTF.